Below, one T cell receptor beta chain is given with its context. Its antigen is not yet known. It has no much larger one-base neighbor in the sample; base qualities were not kept. Using the deep immunoSEQ assay, multiplex PCR amplified TCR CDR3 regions from genomic DNA. Genomic DNA extracted from each cell subset was distributed evenly over all wells of several immunoSEQ 96-well plates, and each plate served as one replicate. Each replicate PCR for sorted subsets received around 210 ng genomic DNA, equal to around 32,000 T cell genomes. Purified libraries were quantified with a Qubit 3.0 fluorometer, sized on a Bioanalyzer 2100, and re-quantified with the KAPA Library Quantification kit. Every immunoSEQ 96-well plate was sequenced on a separate single-read 150-cycle Illumina NextSeq 550 flow cell. In the source study's methods: Because only junctional sequences without quality scores were contained in the immunoSEQ output, filtering matching that applied to full-length reads could not be performed. Sequences were annotated with PyIR, a Python wrapper for IgBLAST v1.9, and V/J genes and CDR3 were assigned using IMGT germline references. Reads were removed for weak V/J assignments (E-value above 1e-6), missing CDR3, stop codons, out-of-frame junctions, or ambiguous translated residues. V3J clonotypes were defined as sequences sharing the same inferred V gene, J gene, and CDR3 amino acid sequence. Percentage overlap between repertoires was computed as shared unique clonotypes divided by the size of the smaller repertoire. Three approaches were used to assess repertoire richness: RTK rarefaction, the Chao1 estimator, and Recon v2.1 estimates of unobserved clonotypes. OLGA was used to compute generation probabilities for all TCRbeta clonotypes that the gDNA method yielded from a few donors. As stored in TCRdb, this immuneACCESS dataset retains in-frame rearrangements with V and J assigned. A fraction of the clones does not appear; measured against another copy, unresolved V genes explain less than half of the discrepancy, and the remainder lacks a known reason. V, J and clone size are those of that table, while D and trimming were read from the DNA. The sample records a few hundred thousand clones, just under 97% of which are singletons. Over 0.09% of the sample is held by the ten biggest clonotypes.

The CDR3 numbers 14 residues from cysteine through phenylalanine. Solely the CDR3 DNA is kept, with 42 bases framed from the first base. The germline V gene supplies CDR1 SNHLY and CDR2 FYNNEI. For this chain, trimming is 7 bases at the V end and 1 base at the J end, and the number of junction bases without a gene match is 6. The data originate from a study of shared clonotypes between healthy human individuals (dated by TCRdb to between 2020 and 2021). Concerning the study at large: A couple of women and a few men aged 18 to 49 years were included in the cohort. For each donor, CD4 naive and CD4 memory were each run on three plates, CD8 naive on two plates, and CD8 memory on one plate. Blood TCR repertoires of a handful of healthy adults were deeply sequenced to estimate repertoire size and the extent of clonotype sharing between individuals. Libraries were prepared and TCR repertoires were sequenced by different laboratories using diverse techniques, in order to increase sequencing depth and limit assay-specific biases. Per donor, leukapheresis produced somewhere between about 0.94 and 9.5 billion PBMCs. General conclusions and limits of the study: Across a handful of donors, about 5% of naive CD4, more than 3% of naive CD8, under 2.5% of memory CD4, and under 0.45% of memory CD8 clonotypes were shared. Incomplete sequencing was indicated by rarefaction of sorted-subset datasets, despite the large sequencing depth. The small number of donors limited the genetic and exposure-history diversity represented. Sampling was restricted to blood, and TCR repertoires in tissue are likely to differ from TCR repertoires in blood. Naive subsets generally had larger estimated clonotype richness than memory subsets did. Based on pairwise subsampling, the degree of clonotype sharing among donors was expected to be affected by sequencing depth. Compared with non-shared clonotypes, clonotypes shared by all four sorted-subset donors had higher generation probabilities.

CD8 naive samples were CD45RO-negative cells positively selected for CCR7, giving a CD45RA+CCR7+ population that excluded TemRA cells. Donors were healthy HIV-negative adults with no recently reported acute infections or vaccinations. Every donor was a Caucasian adult residing in Nashville, Tennessee, USA. Blood was collected by leukapheresis, and PBMCs were isolated by Ficoll-Histopaque density gradient centrifugation and then cryopreserved in liquid nitrogen vapor phase. Purity and quantity of every magnetically sorted T cell population were checked by analytical flow cytometry. Each sorted fraction had its genomic DNA isolated and then quantified by UV absorbance on a Nanodrop 2000c.

The sequenced material came from naive CD8+ T cells sorted from blood. The cell subset or site label on this specimen signifies: CD45RA+CCR7+. The receptor was derived from a woman in her 30s in good health. The chain is assembled from TRBV2 and TRBJ2-7, with TRBD1 identical over 8 junction bases. The nucleotide sequence is TGTGCCAGCATTCAGGGACAGGATTCCTACGAGCAGTACTTC. Its coded protein is CASIQGQDSYEQYF.